This TCR beta chain is from a study of CXCR3-negative and CXCR3-positive naive CD8 T cells. Points on this clonotype: Its antigen is unidentified.

Sorts performed in triplicate captured 300,000 to 350,000 cells each from every CD8+ T cell subset. The CDR3 length is 13 residues. Germline-derived CDR1 and CDR2 are DFQATT and SNEGSKA (reference sequence). TRB cDNA libraries were made by UMI-labeled 5' RACE. TCRdb reanalyzed the 5' RACE reads and collapses them to one entry per CDR3 protein, without DNA. In all, the sample yields more than 45,000 distinct CDR3 sequences. General study points: High diversity, comparable across both naive subsets, contrasted with much lower diversity in memory CD8+ cells. Naive CXCR3-negative cells resembled naive CXCR3-positive cells in TRBV-TRBJ usage; memory cells differed. TRB CDR3 properties indicated TCR strength, while surface CD5 was similar across naive subsets.

The sample taken for sequencing was memory CD8+ T cells from blood. The rearrangement uses TRBV20-1 and TRBJ2-1. This receptor was identified in a human donor in good health. Some clones in this sample may be carry-over from other donors' samples. CDR3 protein: CSARDFLYNEQFF.